The T cell receptor (beta chain) described here comes from a study of response to subunit inactivated influenza vaccine. Regarding the study as a whole: Each seasonal influenza vaccination recruits few new T cells, the authors suggested.

In TCRdb, the RT-PCR reads were re-called with MiXCR into one record per CDR3 protein. The table has some 500,000 distinct CDR3 sequences, 25% seen once; the top ten hold less than 2.5%. The germline CDR1 and CDR2 sequences are SGHKS and YYEKEE (reference sequence). CDR3 length equals 12 residues. Trimming took 3 bases from V and 7 from J, leaving 11 bases between them. In its sample, this clonotype was seen once. Its antigen is as yet unknown. The V gene is TRBV5-5, the J gene TRBJ2-7; D perhaps matches TRBD2 (5 bases). Sample: CD4+ T cells sorted from PBMCs, taken around 5 days after vaccination. The TCR originated in a man aged 45-65 years who received an inactivated influenza vaccine. The CDR3 DNA reads TGTGCCAGCAGCTATCGGGGTAGGGAGCAGTACTTC. Translating gives CASSYRGREQYF. Supplemented by reference TRBV5-5 and TRBJ2-7, the full variable domain reads DAGVTQSPTHLIKTRGQQVTLRCSPISGHKSVSWYQQVLGQGPQFIFQYYEKEERGRGNFPDRFSARQFPNYSSELNVNALLLGDSALYLCASSYRGREQYFGPGTRLTVT.